These 17 T cell receptor beta chains originate from one sample sequenced in a study of chemoradiotherapy in HPV16-positive cancers. Clones were read by immunoSEQ multiplex PCR, and TCRdb kept only the in-frame ones, dropping some. This repertoire shows fewer than 6,000 clones, roughly 82% found once; its top ten account for 15% to 20%. Sequencing was performed on tumor tissue, taken from a patient who underwent chemoradiotherapy. These receptors came from a human donor with HPV-associated anogenital cancer.

This chain joins TRBV6-4 and TRBJ1-2, with 9 bases identical to TRBD1. CDR3 length equals 16 residues. Germline lookup yields CDR1 MRHNA and CDR2 SNTAGT. J gave up 6 bases and V 5 bases, and 13 bases lay outside the gene matches. CDR3 loop: CASSYTLDRGWNGYTF. CDR3 coding DNA: TGTGCCAGCAGTTACACCCTCGACAGGGGGTGGAATGGCTACACCTTC.

This rearrangement joins TRBV9 to TRBJ2-7; D is possibly TRBD1 or TRBD2 (6 bases each). The germline CDR1 and CDR2 sequences are SGDLS and YYNGEE. Trimming removed 4 bases at V and 0 bases at J, with 17 bases between. The CDR3 has 16 amino acids. Written as DNA, the CDR3 is TGTGCCAGCAGCCGGGGGCCCCTACCCAGCTCCTACGAGCAGTACTTC. It codes for CASSRGPLPSSYEQYF.

The V call is TRBV10-3, the J call TRBJ1-3; D is perhaps TRBD1 (6 bases). CDR3 length: 14 amino acids. Germline CDR1 and CDR2: ENHRY and SYGVKD. Trimming left V 8 bases short and J 0 bases short, with 11 bases between. CDR3 loop: CAIRGGGSGNTIYF. Written as DNA, the CDR3 is TGTGCCATCCGAGGGGGAGGCTCTGGAAACACCATATATTTT.

The chain links TRBV5-5 to TRBJ2-1, with 9 nucleotides matching TRBD2. Germline CDR1 SGHKS, CDR2 YYEKEE (reference sequence). V lost 0 bases and J lost 3; bases outside the gene matches: 1. This CDR3 region has 15 residues. The CDR3 is CASSLGSGSYNEQFF. The CDR3 DNA reads as TGTGCCAGCAGCTTGGGTAGCGGGAGCTACAATGAGCAGTTCTTC.

V gene TRBV7-9 combines with J gene TRBJ1-3; weak D call: TRBD1 (5 bases). The CDR3 runs 14 residues. CDR1 SEHNR and CDR2 FQNEAQ come from the germline V gene (reference sequence). Trimming cost V 5 bases and J 1 base, with 9 bases left between them. In DNA form, the CDR3 reads TGTGCCAGCAGCCCTGGACATTCTGGAAACACCATATATTTT. It is translated as CASSPGHSGNTIYF.

The chain couples TRBV14 to TRBJ2-5; unclear D gene. Germline CDR1 and CDR2: SGHDN and FVKESK. V was trimmed by 3 bases and J by 0 bases, leaving 11 bases between them. The CDR3 spans 15 residues. The CDR3 spells CASSHGSTNQETQYF. The CDR3 DNA follows: TGTGCCAGCAGCCATGGGTCGACAAACCAAGAGACCCAGTACTTC.

V usage is TRBV5-1 and J usage is TRBJ2-2, with no clear D. The germline V and J ends were trimmed by 2 bases and 7 bases, with 15 bases remaining between them. Germline assignment: CDR1 SGHRS and CDR2 YFSETQ. The CDR3 has 15 amino acids. CDR3 in DNA: TGCGCCAGCAGCTTCAATGCCCTACAAGGCGGGGAGCTGTTTTTT. It yields the protein CASSFNALQGGELFF.

This clone was seen once. The genes are TRBV13 and TRBJ2-1, with D possibly matching TRBD2 (6 bases). V dropped 7 bases and J dropped 7 bases, with 17 bases sitting between them. Germline lookup yields CDR1 PRHDT and CDR2 FYEKMQ (reference sequence). The CDR3 has 14 amino acids. CDR3 DNA sequence: TGTGCCAGCACTCCGGGGGATACGGGGAATGAGCAGTTCTTC. Protein: CASTPGDTGNEQFF.

This clone was observed a handful of times. The chain joins TRBV27 to TRBJ2-3, with D unclear. CDR1 MNHEY and CDR2 SMNVEV come from the germline V gene (reference sequence). This CDR3 contains 15 residues. V lost 0 bases, J lost 0 bases, and 7 bases lay in between. This CDR3 is CASSLSSSSTDTQYF. DNA for the CDR3: TGTGCCAGCAGTTTATCCTCGTCTAGCACAGATACGCAGTATTTT.

The chain recombines TRBV28 with TRBJ1-1; unclear D gene. V lost 7 bases and J lost 0, with 18 bases in between. The germline gives CDR1 MDHEN, CDR2 SYDVKM. The CDR3 is 16 residues long. The CDR3 spells CASTSPGDTMNTEAFF. The CDR3 DNA is TGTGCCAGCACCTCCCCCGGCGACACTATGAACACTGAAGCTTTCTTT.

This chain uses TRBV20-1 with TRBJ2-1, with 7 bases fitting TRBD2. Germline CDR1 reads DFQATT; CDR2 reads SNEGSKA (reference sequence). The CDR3 runs to 11 residues. The trim removed 6 bases at V and 7 bases at J, leaving 3 bases unmatched. The CDR3 nucleotides are TGCAGTGCGCTAGCGGCAAATGAGCAGTTCTTC. Its translation is CSALAANEQFF.

The rearrangement links TRBV28 to TRBJ2-7; TRBD1 matches at 7 bases. Germline CDR1 MDHEN, CDR2 SYDVKM. The CDR3 is 12 residues long. The V gene end was trimmed by 6 bases and the J gene end by 4 bases; junction bases not matched to a gene: 3. The CDR3 sequence is CASSQQGYEQYF. For the CDR3, the DNA is TGTGCCAGCAGCCAACAGGGGTACGAGCAGTACTTC.

The chain has TRBV11-2 and TRBJ1-3; D is ambiguous. The V end was cut by 1 base, the J end by 1 base, with 11 bases between. Germline V gene lookup returns CDR1 SGHAT and CDR2 FQNNGV. This CDR3 is 16 amino acids long. The CDR3 loop reads CASSLAPPGSGNTIYF. DNA of the CDR3: TGTGCCAGCAGCTTAGCTCCCCCCGGGTCTGGAAACACCATATATTTT.

The chain recombines TRBV5-6 with TRBJ2-7, with a possible D match to TRBD2 (5 bases). The CDR3 is made up of 12 amino acids. The V end lost 4 bases, the J end lost 2 bases, and 7 bases lay between the germline ends. Germline V lookup: CDR1 SGHDT, CDR2 YYEEEE. The CDR3 coding sequence is TGTGCCAGCAGCGGGAGCGCCTACGAGCAGTACTTC. Amino acids: CASSGSAYEQYF.

CDR3 in amino acids: CASSASGGDVETQYF. CDR3 sequence (DNA): TGTGCCAGCAGCGCTAGCGGGGGGGATGTAGAGACCCAGTACTTC. V usage is TRBV2 and J usage is TRBJ2-5, with 12 positions matching TRBD2. CDR1 and CDR2 (germline): SNHLY, FYNNEI. After removal of 6 bases from V and 4 bases from J, the junction contained 6 bases not matched to a gene. This CDR3 contains 15 residues.

This clone was seen more than once but under ten times. The chain links TRBV6-1 to TRBJ1-1; D call uncertain. The CDR3 spans 15 residues. Deletions cut 11 bases from V and 4 bases from J, with 23 bases between. CDR1 is MNHNS, CDR2 SASEGT, per germline. The CDR3 region has the DNA TGTGCCTCCTCTCAACCTTGGGAGCGGAGCACTGAAGCTTTCTTT. Translation: CASSQPWERSTEAFF.

The rearrangement links TRBV29-1 to TRBJ2-7, with D hard to call. Deletions cut 7 bases from V and 0 bases from J, with 7 bases between. Germline V gene lookup returns CDR1 SQVTM and CDR2 ANQGSEA. CDR3 size: 11 residues. The CDR3 DNA sequence: TGCAGCGCTACGGTCTCCTACGAGCAGTACTTC. It is translated as CSATVSYEQYF.